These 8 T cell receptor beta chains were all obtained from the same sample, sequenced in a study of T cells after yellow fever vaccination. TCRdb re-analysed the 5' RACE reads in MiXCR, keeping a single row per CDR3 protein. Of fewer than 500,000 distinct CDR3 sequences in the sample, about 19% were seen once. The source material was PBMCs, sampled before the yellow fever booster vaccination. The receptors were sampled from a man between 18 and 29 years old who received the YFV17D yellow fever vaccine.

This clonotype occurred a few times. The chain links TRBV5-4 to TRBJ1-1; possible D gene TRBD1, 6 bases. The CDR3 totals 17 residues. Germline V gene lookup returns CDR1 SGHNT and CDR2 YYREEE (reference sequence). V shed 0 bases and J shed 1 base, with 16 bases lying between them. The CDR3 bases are TGTGCCAGCAGCTTGGCCAAACAGGGATGGGCGAACACTGAAGCTTTCTTT. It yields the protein CASSLAKQGWANTEAFF.

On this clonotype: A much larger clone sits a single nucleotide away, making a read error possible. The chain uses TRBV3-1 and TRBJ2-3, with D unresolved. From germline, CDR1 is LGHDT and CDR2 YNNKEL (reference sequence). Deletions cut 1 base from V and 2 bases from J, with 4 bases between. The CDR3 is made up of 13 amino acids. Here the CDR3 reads CASSQGNTDTQYF. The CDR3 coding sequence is TGTGCCAGCAGCCAAGGGAACACAGATACGCAGTATTTT.

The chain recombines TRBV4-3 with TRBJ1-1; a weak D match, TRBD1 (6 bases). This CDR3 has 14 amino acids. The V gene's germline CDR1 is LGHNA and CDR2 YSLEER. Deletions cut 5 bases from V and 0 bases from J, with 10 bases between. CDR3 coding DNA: TGCGCCAGCAGCGCGCACAGGGTGAACACTGAAGCTTTCTTT. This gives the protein CASSAHRVNTEAFF.

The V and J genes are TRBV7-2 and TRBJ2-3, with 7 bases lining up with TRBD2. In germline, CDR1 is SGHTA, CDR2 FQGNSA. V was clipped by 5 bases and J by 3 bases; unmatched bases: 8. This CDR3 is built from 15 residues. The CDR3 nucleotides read TGTGCCAGCAGCAGTCAGCGGGGCGGTACAGATACGCAGTATTTT. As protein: CASSSQRGGTDTQYF.

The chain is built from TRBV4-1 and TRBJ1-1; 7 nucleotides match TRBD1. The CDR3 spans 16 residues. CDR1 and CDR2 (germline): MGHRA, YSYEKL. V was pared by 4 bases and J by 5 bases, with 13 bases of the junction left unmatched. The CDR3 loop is CASSPASYRGNTEAFF. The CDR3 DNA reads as TGCGCCAGCAGCCCAGCCTCATACAGGGGAAATACTGAAGCTTTCTTT.

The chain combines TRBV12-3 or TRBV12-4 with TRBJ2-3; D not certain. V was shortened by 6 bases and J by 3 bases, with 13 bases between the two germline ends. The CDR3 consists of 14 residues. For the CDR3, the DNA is TGTGCCAGCAGAAAGCCGGGTGTGACAGATACGCAGTATTTT. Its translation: CASRKPGVTDTQYF.

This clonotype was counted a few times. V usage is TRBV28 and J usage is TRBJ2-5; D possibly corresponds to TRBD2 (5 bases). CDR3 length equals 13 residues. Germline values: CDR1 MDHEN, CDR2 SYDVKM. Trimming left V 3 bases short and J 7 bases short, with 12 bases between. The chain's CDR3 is CASSFTGVGTQYF. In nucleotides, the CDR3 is TGTGCCAGCAGTTTCACCGGGGTTGGGACCCAGTACTTC. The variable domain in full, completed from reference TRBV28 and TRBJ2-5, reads DVKVTQSSRYLVKRTGEKVFLECVQDMDHENMFWYRQDPGLGLRLIYFSYDVKMKEKGDIPEGYSVSREKKERFSLILESASTNQTSMYLCASSFTGVGTQYFGPGTRLLVL.

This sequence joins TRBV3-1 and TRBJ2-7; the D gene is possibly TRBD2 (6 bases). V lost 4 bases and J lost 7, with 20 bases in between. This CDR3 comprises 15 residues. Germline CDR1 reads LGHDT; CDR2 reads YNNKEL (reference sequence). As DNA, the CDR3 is TGTGCCAGCAGCCTATCACCAACGCACGGGGGTGAGCAGTACTTC. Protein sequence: CASSLSPTHGGEQYF.